This is a list of T cell receptor beta chains from one sample in a study of T cell changes during pregnancy in multiple sclerosis. Measured with immunoSEQ multiplex PCR; TCRdb has only the in-frame clones, and not every one. The sample records 90,000 or so clones, 94% being singletons. The source material was peripheral blood, sampled after pregnancy. The receptors originated from a female donor in good health, enrolled as a control in a pregnancy study. Both conserved end residues are part of each CDR3. Size tells how often a clone was seen (once, few, many) or the class of an expanded clone, and some rows leave it out.

clone_size v_call cdr3_aa
NA TRBV6-6 CASSYSDRGNTEAFF
NA TRBV2 CASSEEGAYEQYF
NA TRBV4-1 CASSQALGGTEAFF
NA TRBV5-1 CASSSKRDTNTRREQYF
NA TRBV19 CASSNPGSYEQYF
NA TRBV27 CASADRARGPQYF
once TRBV29-1 CSVVQGNSNQPQHF
NA TRBV29-1 CSVGQGRAGELFF
NA TRBV19 CASSQINTEAFF
NA TRBV15 CATSTKGVFTEAFF
NA TRBV4-1 CASSRTSASSYEQYF
NA TRBV29-1 CSAKGVMNTEAFF
few TRBV28 CASRYYTGELFF
once TRBV4-2 CASSQDGGEQETQYF
NA TRBV29-1 CSVGRGASTDTQYF
NA TRBV5-1 CASSDQAGGSVNEQFF
NA TRBV30 CAWNRQAMGDNEQFF
NA TRBV5-1 CASTFAGVQSYEQYF
NA TRBV19 CASSEPGRGFYGYTF
NA TRBV19 CASSETDLYEQYF
NA TRBV5-1 CASSKGDKSNTEAFF
NA TRBV6-4 CASSVGAMNTEAFF
NA TRBV19 CASSKLLAGDYEQYF